This passage covers 21 T cell receptor beta chains from one sample sequenced in a study of cytomegalovirus exposure and HLA in healthy donors. Primers included in the PCR were 60 Vbeta and 13 Jbeta primers. The method was immunoSEQ multiplex PCR; TCRdb's version includes in-frame clones alone and lacks a portion of them. The data show some 57,000 clones, roughly 90% seen once. Sequencing was done on a sample of PBMCs. These receptors were taken from a man younger than 45 in good health and CMV-seropositive.

The chain combines TRBV2 with TRBJ1-4; D gene uncertain. This CDR3 region has 16 residues. Germline CDR1 and CDR2: SNHLY and FYNNEI. V was shortened by 4 bases and J by 5 bases, with 17 bases between the two germline ends. The CDR3 DNA reads TGTGCCAGCAGTGGGGGAGGCCGGATCATAAATGAAAAACTGTTTTTT. Its protein is CASSGGGRIINEKLFF.

J is TRBJ2-2 and V is TRBV7-6; no definite D call. V was pared by 3 bases and J by 1 base, with 3 bases between. This CDR3 comprises 13 residues. Germline CDR1 SGHVS, CDR2 FNYEAQ. In nucleotides, the CDR3 is TGTGCCAGCAGCTTCCTGAACACCGGGGAGCTGTTTTTT. Its protein product is CASSFLNTGELFF.

The chain uses TRBV7-2 and TRBJ2-7, with 10 bases matching TRBD2. Germline CDR1 SGHTA, CDR2 FQGNSA. CDR3 length: 13 residues. Unmatched junction bases numbered 2, after V lost 4 bases and J lost 5 bases. The chain's CDR3 is CASSSSGSNEQYF. DNA for the CDR3: TGTGCCAGCAGCTCTAGCGGGAGTAACGAGCAGTACTTC.

This chain links TRBV29-1 with TRBJ2-5; 9 bases align to TRBD2. This CDR3 has 16 residues. Per germline, CDR1 SQVTM and CDR2 ANQGSEA. V lost 2 bases and J lost 5; bases outside the gene matches: 12. This CDR3 is CSVERTGGRARETQYF. The CDR3, as DNA: TGCAGCGTTGAAAGAACGGGCGGGAGGGCCAGGGAGACCCAGTACTTC.

There are a few counts of this clone. The V call is TRBV6-1, the J call TRBJ1-4; D is undetermined. V gave up 5 bases and J gave up 3 bases, with 7 bases separating them. The CDR3 covers 13 residues. CDR1 and CDR2 from the germline V gene are MNHNS and SASEGT. CDR3 loop: CASSPIPNEKLFF. CDR3 bases: TGTGCCAGCAGTCCCATTCCTAATGAAAAACTGTTTTTT.

This chain uses TRBV19 with TRBJ2-1; 10 bases line up with TRBD2. The CDR3 has 14 residues. Germline lookup yields CDR1 LNHDA and CDR2 SQIVND (reference sequence). The V gene end was trimmed by 4 bases and the J gene end by 5 bases; junction bases not matched to a gene: 2. The CDR3 here is CASSKREGNNEQFF. CDR3 sequence (DNA): TGTGCCAGTAGTAAGCGGGAGGGAAACAATGAGCAGTTCTTC. The full variable domain, rest sourced from reference TRBV19 and TRBJ2-1, is DGGITQSPKYLFRKEGQNVTLSCEQNLNHDAMYWYRQDPGQGLRLIYYSQIVNDFQKGDIAEGYSVSREKKESFPLTVTSAQKNPTAFYLCASSKREGNNEQFFGPGTRLTVL.

The chain links TRBV4-2 to TRBJ2-2; no clear D. The CDR3 sequence is 14 residues long. Looked up from germline, CDR1 is LGHNA and CDR2 is YNFKEQ. V was shortened by 0 bases and J by 6 bases, with 8 bases between the two germline ends. CDR3 residues: CASSQDFGAGELFF. CDR3 nucleotide sequence: TGTGCCAGCAGCCAAGATTTTGGAGCCGGGGAGCTGTTTTTT.

This chain uses TRBV6-5 with TRBJ2-7, with 10 bases aligning to TRBD1. There are 15 residues in the CDR3. The junction had 7 bases not matched to a gene; V was cut back by 5 bases and J by 3 bases. Germline values: CDR1 MNHEY, CDR2 SVGAGI. DNA of the CDR3: TGTGCCAGCAGTGGGGGACAGGGGTTGTTCTACGAGCAGTACTTC. Its translation is CASSGGQGLFYEQYF.

The V call is TRBV7-9, the J call TRBJ1-1; D gene unclear. CDR3 length equals 14 residues. V shed 1 base and J shed 3 bases, with 9 bases lying between them. The germline V gene encodes CDR1 SEHNR and CDR2 FQNEAQ (reference sequence). This chain's CDR3 is CASSLGGAHTEAFF. The CDR3 bases are TGTGCCAGCAGCTTAGGGGGAGCACACACTGAAGCTTTCTTT.

This clone was recorded once. This chain connects TRBV28 to TRBJ2-1; D possibly corresponds to TRBD2 (5 bases). The V end lost 3 bases, the J end lost 0 bases, and 9 bases lay between the germline ends. The CDR3 runs 15 residues. CDR1 and CDR2 from the germline V gene are MDHEN and SYDVKM. The CDR3: CASSFRGSSYNEQFF. CDR3 sequence (DNA): TGTGCCAGCAGTTTTCGGGGTAGCTCCTACAATGAGCAGTTCTTC.

The DNA of the CDR3 is TGTGCCAGCTCACCACGAGGGACTAGCGGGAGGCCCAGCTCCTACAATGAGCAGTTCTTC. Translating it yields CASSPRGTSGRPSSYNEQFF. The rearrangement uses TRBV18 and TRBJ2-1; 15 positions match TRBD2. The CDR3 is 20 amino acids. The germline CDR1 and CDR2 sequences are KGHSH and LQKENI. With 1 base clipped from V and 0 bases from J, the junction kept 7 bases outside the gene matches. The variable domain in full, with the rest retrieved from reference TRBV18 and TRBJ2-1, is NAGVMQNPRHLVRRRGQEARLRCSPMKGHSHVYWYRQLPEEGLKFMVYLQKENIIDESGMPKERFSAEFPKEGPSILRIQQVVRGDSAAYFCASSPRGTSGRPSSYNEQFFGPGTRLTVL.

This rearrangement joins TRBV5-5 to TRBJ1-2; 8 bases are shared with TRBD1. The V gene's germline CDR1 is SGHKS and CDR2 YYEKEE (reference sequence). This CDR3 contains 14 residues. The V gene end was trimmed by 3 bases and the J gene end by 7 bases; junction bases not matched to a gene: 8. DNA of the CDR3: TGTGCCAGCAGCTCGGCCGGGACAGGTTTTGGCTACACCTTC. It encodes CASSSAGTGFGYTF.

This sequence joins TRBV7-8 and TRBJ2-1, with 8 positions matching TRBD1. The junction had 11 bases not matched to a gene; V was cut back by 6 bases and J by 1 base. CDR1 and CDR2 (germline): SGHVS, FQNEAQ. There are 17 residues in the CDR3. CDR3 loop: CASSPDRGRLSYNEQFF. The CDR3, as DNA: TGTGCCAGCAGTCCAGACAGGGGAAGGTTGTCCTACAATGAGCAGTTCTTC.

This clone was picked up one time. This chain links TRBV29-1 with TRBJ1-1, with a tentative D call TRBD1 (5 bases). This CDR3 is 13 amino acids long. CDR1 and CDR2 (germline): SQVTM, ANQGSEA. Trimming removed 5 bases from V and 1 base from J, with 11 bases in between. The CDR3 nucleotides read TGCAGCGTTCTTCAGGGATCGAACACTGAAGCTTTCTTT. The encoded protein is CSVLQGSNTEAFF.

This chain uses TRBV27 with TRBJ2-5, with TRBD1 as a possible D gene (6 bases). This CDR3 contains 15 residues. Trimming cost V 2 bases and J 0 bases, with 10 bases left between them. Germline lookup yields CDR1 MNHEY and CDR2 SMNVEV (reference sequence). CDR3 residues: CASSLRGLYQETQYF. In DNA form, the CDR3 reads TGTGCCAGCAGTTTAAGGGGGTTGTACCAAGAGACCCAGTACTTC.

The V gene is TRBV11-1, the J gene TRBJ2-7; 13 positions agree with TRBD2. With V trimmed by 3 bases and J by 6 bases, 2 bases remained unmatched. The CDR3 spans 14 residues. Germline V CDR1 and CDR2: SGHAT, FQDESV (reference sequence). The CDR3 reads CASSFGLAGAEQYF. The DNA of the CDR3 is TGTGCCAGCAGCTTCGGACTAGCGGGAGCCGAGCAGTACTTC. The variable domain in full, completed from reference TRBV11-1 and TRBJ2-7, reads EAEVAQSPRYKITEKSQAVAFWCDPISGHATLYWYRQILGQGPELLVQFQDESVVDDSQLPKDRFSAERLKGVDSTLKIQPAELGDSAMYLCASSFGLAGAEQYFGPGTRLTVT.

This clone was observed a single time. The rearrangement links TRBV7-2 to TRBJ2-7, with D perhaps TRBD2 (5 bases). The germline gives CDR1 SGHTA, CDR2 FQGNSA. This CDR3 region has 15 residues. The V gene lost 5 bases and the J gene lost 1 base, with 15 bases spanning the gap. CDR3 residues: CASSAKRLPSYEQYF. CDR3 in DNA: TGTGCCAGCAGCGCTAAGAGACTACCATCCTACGAGCAGTACTTC.

CDR3: CAISVRLAGDYSSYEQYF. CDR3 coding DNA: TGTGCCATCAGTGTGCGGCTAGCGGGAGACTACTCGTCCTACGAGCAGTACTTC. V usage is TRBV10-3 and J usage is TRBJ2-7; the match to TRBD2 covers 10 bases. V shed 4 bases, J shed 1 base, and the junction held 13 bases outside the gene matches. Germline-derived CDR1 and CDR2 are ENHRY and SYGVKD. There are 18 residues in the CDR3.

The chain is built from TRBV5-6 and TRBJ2-3; 7 bases agree with TRBD2. The CDR3 length is 14 residues. With V trimmed by 2 bases and J by 0 bases, 0 bases remained unmatched. The germline V gene has CDR1 SGHDT and CDR2 YYEEEE. The CDR3 coding sequence is TGTGCCAGCAGCTTCGGGGGGAGCACAGATACGCAGTATTTT. Amino acids: CASSFGGSTDTQYF.

The chain has TRBV28 and TRBJ1-1; a possible D gene is TRBD1 (6 bases). Germline CDR1 reads MDHEN; CDR2 reads SYDVKM. Between the trimmed V and J ends, which lost 3 bases and 1 base, there was a span of 15 bases. The length of the CDR3 is 16 residues. In DNA form, the CDR3 reads TGTGCCAGCAGTTTGGCTCTCAGGGGCCCGAACACTGAAGCTTTCTTT. Encoded protein: CASSLALRGPNTEAFF.

V usage is TRBV9 and J usage is TRBJ2-2, with 12 bases matching TRBD1. The CDR3 extends over 17 amino acids. Unmatched junction bases numbered 8, after V lost 3 bases and J lost 5 bases. Germline V lookup: CDR1 SGDLS, CDR2 YYNGEE. The CDR3 DNA reads as TGTGCCAGCAGCGGGGGACAGGGGGCCGTGGGAACCGGGGAGCTGTTTTTT. Translation: CASSGGQGAVGTGELFF.